Given below is one T cell receptor beta chain in context. As processed by the authors: Reference gene primer amplification in the assay estimated nucleated cell counts. Generated by immunoSEQ multiplex PCR, the TCRdb table keeps only in-frame clones and is missing some. The V and J calls and clone size were taken over from that table, and D and trimming were inferred from the DNA. The sample yields about 360,000 clones, around nine tenths seen once. CDR1 and CDR2 (germline): SEHNR, FQNEAQ (reference sequence). Trimming removed 1 base at V and 4 bases at J, with 14 bases between. The CDR3 has 15 amino acids. During active infection, Seattle patients enrolled and were then monitored through disease. These data come from a study of blood T cell repertoires in COVID-19. The wider study: Specimens from acute and convalescent COVID-19 originated in the United States, Italy and Spain. PBMCs, B-cell-depleted T cells, or T cells were the source of the cDNA or gDNA that made up the material.

This chain joins TRBV7-9 and TRBJ2-7, with D possibly matching TRBD1 (5 bases). The sequence was collected from a woman aged 60-70 years with COVID-19, enrolled during active disease. The sample taken for sequencing was peripheral blood. CDR3 sequence: CASSLGQGIGYEQYF. The DNA of the CDR3 is TGTGCCAGCAGCTTAGGGCAGGGAATAGGGTACGAGCAGTACTTC. The full variable domain, rest sourced from reference TRBV7-9 and TRBJ2-7, is DTGVSQNPRHKITKRGQNVTFRCDPISEHNRLYWYRQTLGQGPEFLTYFQNEAQLEKSRLLSDRFSAERPKGSFSTLEIQRTEQGDSAMYLCASSLGQGIGYEQYFGPGTRLTVT.